This T cell receptor (beta chain) was captured in a study of beta chain features in type 1 diabetes. Whole-study findings and limits: Patients with Type 1 diabetes showed moderately but significantly shorter TCRB CDR3s in all four CD4+ subsets. Resolution of whether HLA type affects TCRB rearrangement was not achieved here.

The isolated RNA, all of it, was reverse transcribed, so expressed TCRB transcripts were what got sequenced. About 3.57 million reads per sample on average were obtained from naive, central memory and regulatory T cell samples. Libraries were prepared by immunoSEQ multiplex PCR; TCRdb keeps only in-frame clonotypes and omits some of them. The profile shows about 160,000 clones, around 8% of them singletons. CDR1 is LGHNA, CDR2 YNFKEQ, per germline. The CDR3 runs 15 residues. V lost 0 bases, J lost 5 bases, and 7 bases stayed unmatched. This clone was found a few times. Antigen unknown. The sequencing input was central memory CD4+ T cells from blood. The clonotype was recovered from a woman aged 18-30 years with type 1 diabetes. The V gene is TRBV4-2, the J gene TRBJ2-7; TRBD2 agrees at 7 bases. CDR3 DNA: TGTGCCAGCAGCCAAGATCTGGGGAGGGCCAACGAGCAGTACTTC. Encoded protein: CASSQDLGRANEQYF.